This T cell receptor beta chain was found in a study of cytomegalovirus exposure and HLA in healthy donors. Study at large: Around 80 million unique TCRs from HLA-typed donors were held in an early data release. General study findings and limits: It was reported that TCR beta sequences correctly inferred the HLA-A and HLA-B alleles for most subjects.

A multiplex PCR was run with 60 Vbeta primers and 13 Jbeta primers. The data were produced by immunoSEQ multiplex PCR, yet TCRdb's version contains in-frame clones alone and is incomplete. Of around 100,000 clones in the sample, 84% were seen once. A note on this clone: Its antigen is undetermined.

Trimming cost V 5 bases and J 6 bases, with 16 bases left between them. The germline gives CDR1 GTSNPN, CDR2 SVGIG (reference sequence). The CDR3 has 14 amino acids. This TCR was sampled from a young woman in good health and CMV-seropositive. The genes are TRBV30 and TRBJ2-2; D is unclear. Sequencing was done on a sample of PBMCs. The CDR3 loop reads CAWLVSLPPGELFF. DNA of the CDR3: TGTGCCTGGCTCGTCTCACTCCCTCCCGGGGAGCTGTTTTTT.